The next 9 T cell receptor beta chains were all read from a single sample in a study of CD8 T cells in ankylosing spondylitis. Via MiXCR, TCRdb re-called the 5' RACE reads, giving one row per CDR3 protein. The repertoire holds approximately 130,000 distinct CDR3 sequences, with roughly 8.8% as singletons. Sequencing was performed on blood, either unsorted or a sorted T cell fraction (not recorded which). The receptors here all came from a male donor with ankylosing spondylitis or in good health (not recorded which).

This clonotype occurred a few times. This chain links TRBV6-2 or TRBV6-3 with TRBJ2-2; 14 positions match TRBD2. CDR1 is MNHEY, CDR2 SVGEGT, per germline. Unmatched junction bases numbered 5, after V lost 5 bases and J lost 6 bases. This CDR3 is 16 amino acids long. The CDR3 sequence is CASSKRLAGGPGELFF. CDR3 DNA: TGTGCCAGCAGTAAACGACTAGCGGGAGGGCCCGGGGAGCTGTTTTTT.

The chain is built from TRBV20-1 and TRBJ2-3; 11 bases align to TRBD2. Germline values: CDR1 DFQATT, CDR2 SNEGSKA (reference sequence). CDR3 size: 16 residues. The ends lost 5 bases at V and 3 bases at J; junction bases unmatched: 10. DNA for the CDR3: TGCAGTGCTGATACTAGCGGGAGTAGGCTGACAGATACGCAGTATTTT. Residues: CSADTSGSRLTDTQYF.

This clonotype was seen at least ten times. J is TRBJ2-5 and V is TRBV11-2; TRBD1 matches at 10 bases. The CDR3 is 14 amino acids. V trimming: 3 bases; J trimming: 2 bases; junction bases outside the gene matches: 0. Looked up from germline, CDR1 is SGHAT and CDR2 is FQNNGV. CDR3 coding DNA: TGTGCCAGCAGCTTGGACAGGGGGCAAGAGACCCAGTACTTC. Protein: CASSLDRGQETQYF. The full variable domain, rest sourced from reference TRBV11-2 and TRBJ2-5, is EAGVAQSPRYKIIEKRQSVAFWCNPISGHATLYWYQQILGQGPKLLIQFQNNGVVDDSQLPKDRFSAERLKGVDSTLKIQPAKLEDSAVYLCASSLDRGQETQYFGPGTRLLVL.

This clonotype came up a few times. The genes are TRBV5-1 and TRBJ2-7; TRBD2 aligns across 12 bases. The germline V gene has CDR1 SGHRS and CDR2 YFSETQ. Losses at the gene ends were 2 bases for V and 5 bases for J; bases not matched to a gene: 5. The CDR3 length is 15 residues. CDR3 protein: CASSLVTSGSNEQYF. CDR3 DNA sequence: TGCGCCAGCAGCTTAGTGACTAGCGGGAGTAACGAGCAGTACTTC.

Notes on this clonotype: A read error may explain this, as a much larger clone is one base away. The rearrangement joins TRBV3-1 to TRBJ2-7; TRBD1 might be the D (6 bases). The CDR3 is made up of 15 amino acids. Germline CDR1 reads LGHDT; CDR2 reads YNNKEL (reference sequence). The CDR3: CASSLRQVSALEQNF. The CDR3 nucleotides are TGTGCCAGCAGCCTTAGACAGGTATCGGCCCTTGAGCAGAACTTC.

In its sample, this clonotype was seen many times. The V call is TRBV20-1, the J call TRBJ1-5, with D tentatively TRBD1 (5 bases). The CDR3 length is 13 residues. Germline V CDR1 and CDR2: DFQATT, SNEGSKA (reference sequence). Trimming pared 6 bases from V and 3 bases from J, leaving 12 bases between. CDR3 region: CSARDRINQPQHF. The CDR3 DNA is TGCAGTGCCCGGGACCGAATCAATCAGCCCCAGCATTTT.

This clonotype was found many times. The CDR3 sequence: CASGLIVTNTGELFF. The CDR3 bases are TGTGCTAGTGGTTTAATTGTTACGAACACCGGGGAGCTGTTTTTT. The V call is TRBV12-5, the J call TRBJ2-2, with D unclear. The CDR3 runs to 15 residues. In germline, CDR1 is LGHNT, CDR2 FRNRAP. Trimming shortened V by 3 bases and J by 0 bases, and 8 bases separated the two germline ends.

A remark on this clonotype: One base away lies a much larger clone, so this may be a sequencing read error. The chain carries TRBV20-1 and TRBJ2-1; 7 bases match TRBD1. Germline V gene data show CDR1 as DFQATT and CDR2 as SNEGSKA (reference sequence). The CDR3 sequence is 16 residues long. The chain's CDR3 is CCAFWPRDRELNEQFF. CDR3 DNA: TGCTGTGCCTTCTGGCCCCGGGACAGAGAATTAAATGAGCAGTTCTTC.

This clonotype occurred once. V is TRBV6-2 or TRBV6-3 and J is TRBJ2-7; TRBD2 matches at 8 bases. J was trimmed by 1 base and V by 9 bases; bases with no gene match: 11. Germline V CDR1 and CDR2: MNHEY, SVGEGT. This CDR3 region has 15 residues. The CDR3 loop reads CARKLTTSESYEQYF. The CDR3 region has the DNA TGTGCCAGGAAACTAACGACTAGCGAATCCTACGAGCAGTACTTC.